The next 7 T cell receptor beta chains were all read from a single sample in a study of human T cells and chemical hapten exposure. Each CDR3 protein gets one entry after TCRdb re-called the RACE reads with MiXCR. The table lists fewer than 100,000 distinct CDR3 sequences, around an eighth of them singletons. Time point meaning: patch test 1, 2 weeks after DPC sensitization. The treatment here: therapeutic diphenylcyclopropenone sensitization with weekly scalp DPC. The sequencing here drew on whole blood, taken in connection with sensitization to the hapten diphenylcyclopropenone (DPC). The origin of the receptors is a woman between 40 and 55 years old with alopecia areata. Some clones in this sample may be carry-over from other donors' samples.

The V and J genes are TRBV7-9 and TRBJ2-3; tentatively, D is TRBD2 (5 bases). CDR1 is SEHNR and CDR2 is FQNEAQ in the germline V gene (reference sequence). Trimming cost V 3 bases and J 2 bases, with 9 bases left between them. CDR3 length equals 14 residues. The CDR3 loop is CASSFGLSTDTQYF. The CDR3 coding sequence is TGTGCCAGCAGCTTCGGACTTTCCACAGATACGCAGTATTTT.

The V and J genes are TRBV6-5 and TRBJ1-1; D not resolved. Germline assignment: CDR1 MNHEY and CDR2 SVGAGI. The CDR3 has 15 amino acids. Trimming removed 3 bases at V and 2 bases at J, with 13 bases between. The CDR3 sequence is CASSYIAAVNTEAFF. CDR3 bases: TGTGCCAGCAGTTATATTGCAGCGGTAAACACTGAAGCTTTCTTT.

This clonotype was found a few times. The chain recombines TRBV7-9 with TRBJ2-1; TRBD2 matches 8 bases. The CDR3 has 19 residues. V shed 1 base and J 2 bases; nucleotides not matched to a gene: 13. Germline-derived CDR1 and CDR2 are SEHNR and FQNEAQ (reference sequence). The CDR3 sequence is CASSLVWREASLPYNEQFF. CDR3 bases: TGTGCCAGCAGCTTAGTATGGCGGGAGGCCTCTCTCCCCTACAATGAGCAGTTCTTC. Supplemented by reference TRBV7-9 and TRBJ2-1, the full variable domain reads DTGVSQNPRHKITKRGQNVTFRCDPISEHNRLYWYRQTLGQGPEFLTYFQNEAQLEKSRLLSDRFSAERPKGSFSTLEIQRTEQGDSAMYLCASSLVWREASLPYNEQFFGPGTRLTVL.

The chain is built from TRBV20-1 and TRBJ2-1; D is ambiguous. The ends were cut back, 2 bases at V and 5 bases at J, with 13 bases in the middle. The germline gives CDR1 DFQATT, CDR2 SNEGSKA (reference sequence). The CDR3 extends over 14 amino acids. CDR3 region: CSARRAEINNEQFF. As DNA, the CDR3 is TGCAGTGCTAGAAGGGCGGAGATTAACAATGAGCAGTTCTTC.

This clonotype has ten or more counts. This chain joins TRBV20-1 and TRBJ1-2; D gene unclear. CDR1 and CDR2 from the germline V gene are DFQATT and SNEGSKA (reference sequence). This CDR3 spans 12 amino acids. The V end was cut by 6 bases, the J end by 1 base, with 9 bases between. DNA of the CDR3: TGCAGTGCCGCGATCATTAACTATGGCTACACCTTC. Translation: CSAAIINYGYTF.

This clonotype was detected a few times. This chain uses TRBV20-1 with TRBJ1-4, with TRBD1 identical over 7 bases. The germline gives CDR1 DFQATT, CDR2 SNEGSKA (reference sequence). The CDR3 has 14 residues. Unmatched junction bases numbered 7, after V lost 1 base and J lost 8 bases. Here the CDR3 DNA reads TGCAGTGCTAGAGGGGACAGCGAGGTAGAAAAACTGTTTTTT. Protein sequence: CSARGDSEVEKLFF.

This clonotype was found a few times. This chain links TRBV20-1 with TRBJ2-1; D could derive from TRBD1 or TRBD2 (5 bases each). Trimming stripped 4 bases from V and 5 bases from J, with 12 bases between. The germline V gene encodes CDR1 DFQATT and CDR2 SNEGSKA (reference sequence). The CDR3 loop spans 13 amino acids. The CDR3 nucleotides are TGCAGTGCTACCCGGGACGCCGACAATGAGCAGTTCTTC. Its translation: CSATRDADNEQFF.